This entry lists 14 T cell receptor beta chains sequenced from one sample in a study of T cells in Graves' hyperthyroidism and ophthalmopathy. Authors of the study amplified TCR beta CDR3 regions from RNA transcripts. The HTBI primer set drove a first-round RT-PCR of the TCR CDR3. TCRdb itself ran the multiplex PCR reads through MiXCR, one entry per CDR3 protein. The repertoire includes approximately 330,000 distinct CDR3 sequences, about 21% of them detected once, and about 50% sits in the top ten. The sample consisted of blood. The receptors originated from a woman aged 45-60 years with Graves' hyperthyroidism.

This clonotype has just a few counts. The CDR3 sequence: CSAGTGGSGTEAFF. The DNA for the CDR3 is TGCAGTGCCGGGACAGGGGGCTCGGGCACTGAAGCTTTCTTT. V and J are TRBV20-1 and TRBJ1-1, with TRBD1 matching over 12 bases. Per germline, CDR1 DFQATT and CDR2 SNEGSKA (reference sequence). After removal of 6 bases from V and 4 bases from J, the junction contained 6 bases not matched to a gene. The CDR3 loop spans 14 amino acids.

The J gene is TRBJ2-1, the V gene TRBV6-4; 8 bases line up with TRBD1. The germline V gene has CDR1 MRHNA and CDR2 SNTAGT. The CDR3 loop spans 15 amino acids. Unmatched junction bases numbered 5, after V lost 0 bases and J lost 7 bases. CDR3 bases: TGTGCCAGCAGTGACTCTAGGACAGGGTCTAATGAGCAGTTCTTC. Its translation is CASSDSRTGSNEQFF.

This clonotype occurred many times. V and J are TRBV6-5 and TRBJ2-1; D is unresolved. V dropped 2 bases and J dropped 4 bases, with 3 bases sitting between them. Germline CDR1 reads MNHEY; CDR2 reads SVGAGI. The CDR3 sequence is 12 residues long. The CDR3 is CASSYGYNEQFF. In nucleotides, the CDR3 is TGTGCCAGCAGTTACGGGTACAATGAGCAGTTCTTC.

The V and J genes are TRBV24-1 and TRBJ1-1; D is possibly TRBD1 (5 bases). V was trimmed by 2 bases and J by 6 bases, leaving 12 bases between them. The germline CDR1 and CDR2 sequences are KGHDR and SFDVKD. The CDR3 has 14 residues. The CDR3 nucleotides read TGTGCCACCAGTGATTCCTCGGGGGGGGCTGAAGCTTTCTTT. Amino acid sequence: CATSDSSGGAEAFF.

The sample holds many counts of this clonotype. This chain connects TRBV28 to TRBJ2-1; D is unclear. This CDR3 is built from 20 residues. Trimming stripped 2 bases from V and 5 bases from J, with 28 bases between. Germline CDR1 MDHEN, CDR2 SYDVKM. This CDR3 reads CASSLRSLPFPGPPHNEQFF. The CDR3 DNA reads as TGTGCCAGCAGTTTACGGAGCTTACCTTTTCCGGGTCCTCCGCACAATGAGCAGTTCTTC.

The chain uses TRBV5-4 and TRBJ2-3, with D possibly being TRBD1 or TRBD2 (6 bases each). This CDR3 is built from 15 residues. Trimming removed 8 bases from V and 3 bases from J, with 19 bases in between. The germline CDR1 and CDR2 sequences are SGHNT and YYREEE (reference sequence). In DNA form, the CDR3 reads TGTGCCAGTGGTCCCGGACTAAGGGGGACAGATACGCAGTATTTT. Protein sequence: CASGPGLRGTDTQYF. The variable domain in full, with the rest retrieved from reference TRBV5-4 and TRBJ2-3, is ETGVTQSPTHLIKTRGQQVTLRCSSQSGHNTVSWYQQALGQGPQFIFQYYREEENGRGNFPPRFSGLQFPNYSSELNVNALELDDSALYLCASGPGLRGTDTQYFGPGTRLTVL.

In its sample, this clonotype was seen many times. The chain combines TRBV7-9 with TRBJ2-7; a possible D gene is TRBD2 (5 bases). V was shortened by 5 bases and J by 0 bases, with 20 bases between the two germline ends. The CDR3 totals 17 residues. Germline-derived CDR1 and CDR2 are SEHNR and FQNEAQ (reference sequence). The chain's CDR3 is CASSAPLGLAHSYEQYF. The DNA of the CDR3 is TGTGCCAGCAGCGCCCCCCTTGGGCTAGCCCACTCCTACGAGCAGTACTTC.

This clonotype has at least ten counts. The chain links TRBV30 to TRBJ1-1; D not resolved. The CDR3 totals 11 residues. The germline V gene has CDR1 GTSNPN and CDR2 SVGIG (reference sequence). With 1 base removed from V and 8 bases from J, the gap between germline ends came to 8 bases. The CDR3 is CAWSEMTEAFF. The CDR3 DNA reads TGTGCCTGGAGTGAGATGACAGAAGCTTTCTTT.

The sample holds many counts of this clonotype. The rearrangement links TRBV19 to TRBJ2-7; 15 bases fit TRBD2. Germline V gene sequence: CDR1 LNHDA, CDR2 SQIVND (reference sequence). This CDR3 is built from 16 residues. With 2 bases clipped from V and 6 bases from J, the junction kept 5 bases outside the gene matches. This CDR3 is CASSIPGLAGGGEQYF. The CDR3 region has the DNA TGTGCCAGTAGTATACCGGGACTAGCGGGAGGCGGCGAGCAGTACTTC.

The chain links TRBV6-1 to TRBJ1-2; D perhaps matches TRBD1 (5 bases). There are 13 residues in the CDR3. V lost 2 bases and J lost 4, with 8 bases in between. CDR1 is MNHNS and CDR2 is SASEGT in the germline V gene. This chain's CDR3 is CASSEQGIYGYTF. DNA for the CDR3: TGTGCCAGCAGTGAACAGGGAATCTATGGCTACACCTTC.

This clonotype was seen at least ten times. V is TRBV3-1 and J is TRBJ1-5, with 9 bases matching TRBD1. Germline V lookup: CDR1 LGHDT, CDR2 YNNKEL (reference sequence). The CDR3 extends over 15 amino acids. J was trimmed by 5 bases and V by 4 bases; bases with no gene match: 6. The CDR3 nucleotides are TGTGCCAGCAGCCTCACAGGGGGCTCCCATCAGCCCCAGCATTTT. Translation: CASSLTGGSHQPQHF. Using reference TRBV3-1 and TRBJ1-5 for the parts outside the CDR3, the full variable domain is DTAVSQTPKYLVTQMGNDKSIKCEQNLGHDTMYWYKQDSKKFLKIMFSYNNKELIINETVPNRFSPKSPDKAHLNLHINSLELGDSAVYFCASSLTGGSHQPQHFGDGTRLSIL.

This chain's CDR3 is CASNNMRGSNQPQHF. The CDR3 nucleotides are TGTGCCAGCAATAACATGAGGGGGTCCAATCAGCCCCAGCATTTT. The chain carries TRBV2 and TRBJ1-5, with D maybe TRBD1 (6 bases). Germline V CDR1 and CDR2: SNHLY, FYNNEI. Trimming left V 7 bases short and J 3 bases short, with 16 bases between. The CDR3 is 15 amino acids.

This clonotype was seen at least ten times. The CDR3 nucleotides are TGTGCCAGCAGCCGTCGGGAGAACACTGAAGCTTTCTTT. This sequence encodes CASSRRENTEAFF. The rearrangement joins TRBV27 to TRBJ1-1; D is uncertain. This CDR3 region has 13 residues. The germline V gene has CDR1 MNHEY and CDR2 SMNVEV (reference sequence). V gave up 6 bases and J gave up 1 base, with 9 bases separating them.

Ten or more counts support this clonotype. The chain carries TRBV7-6 and TRBJ2-1; 10 bases agree with TRBD2. Germline-derived CDR1 and CDR2 are SGHVS and FNYEAQ. V gave up 5 bases and J gave up 7 bases; unmatched junction bases: 17. The CDR3 contains 18 residues. CDR3 amino acids: CASSPGGRRLAGVNEQFF. The CDR3 nucleotides are TGTGCCAGCAGCCCAGGGGGGAGGCGGCTAGCGGGAGTGAATGAGCAGTTCTTC. The full variable domain, completed using reference TRBV7-6 and TRBJ2-1, is GAGVSQSPRYKVTKRGQDVALRCDPISGHVSLYWYRQALGQGPEFLTYFNYEAQQDKSGLPNDRFSAERPEGSISTLTIQRTEQRDSAMYRCASSPGGRRLAGVNEQFFGPGTRLTVL.